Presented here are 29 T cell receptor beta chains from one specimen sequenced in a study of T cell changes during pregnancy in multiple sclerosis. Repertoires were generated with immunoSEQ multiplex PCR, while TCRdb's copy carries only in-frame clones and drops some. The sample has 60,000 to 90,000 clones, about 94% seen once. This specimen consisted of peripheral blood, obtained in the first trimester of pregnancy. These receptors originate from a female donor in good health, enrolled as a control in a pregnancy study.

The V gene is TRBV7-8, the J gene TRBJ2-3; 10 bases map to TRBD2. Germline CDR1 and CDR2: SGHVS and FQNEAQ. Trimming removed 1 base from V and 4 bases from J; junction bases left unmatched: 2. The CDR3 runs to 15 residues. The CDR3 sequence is CASSLGLAGADTQYF. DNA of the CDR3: TGTGCCAGCAGCTTAGGCCTAGCGGGGGCAGATACGCAGTATTTT.

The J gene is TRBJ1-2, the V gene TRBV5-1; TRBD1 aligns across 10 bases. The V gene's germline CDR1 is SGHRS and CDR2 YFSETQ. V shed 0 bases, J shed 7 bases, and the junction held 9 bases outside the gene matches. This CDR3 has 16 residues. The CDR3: CASSLAVGTGESGYTF. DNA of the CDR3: TGCGCCAGCAGCTTGGCCGTCGGGACAGGGGAGTCTGGCTACACCTTC.

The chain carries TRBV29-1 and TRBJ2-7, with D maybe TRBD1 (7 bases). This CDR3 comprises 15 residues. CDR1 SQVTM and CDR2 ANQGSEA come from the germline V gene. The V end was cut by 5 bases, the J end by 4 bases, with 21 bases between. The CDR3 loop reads CSVRDSRGGPYEQYF. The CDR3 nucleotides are TGCAGCGTTCGGGACAGCCGAGGGGGGCCGTACGAGCAGTACTTC.

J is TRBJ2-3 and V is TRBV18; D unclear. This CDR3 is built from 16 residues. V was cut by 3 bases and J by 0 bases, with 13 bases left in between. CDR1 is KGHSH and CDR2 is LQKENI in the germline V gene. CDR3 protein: CASSPIRSASTDTQYF. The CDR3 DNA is TGTGCCAGCTCACCGATCAGGTCAGCTAGCACAGATACGCAGTATTTT. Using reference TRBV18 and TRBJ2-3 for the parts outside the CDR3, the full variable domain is NAGVMQNPRHLVRRRGQEARLRCSPMKGHSHVYWYRQLPEEGLKFMVYLQKENIIDESGMPKERFSAEFPKEGPSILRIQQVVRGDSAAYFCASSPIRSASTDTQYFGPGTRLTVL.

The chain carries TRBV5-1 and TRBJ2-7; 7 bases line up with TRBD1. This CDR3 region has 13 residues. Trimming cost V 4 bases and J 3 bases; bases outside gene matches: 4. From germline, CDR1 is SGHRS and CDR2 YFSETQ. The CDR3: CASSPGQFYEQYF. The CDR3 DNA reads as TGCGCCAGCAGCCCGGGACAGTTCTACGAGCAGTACTTC.

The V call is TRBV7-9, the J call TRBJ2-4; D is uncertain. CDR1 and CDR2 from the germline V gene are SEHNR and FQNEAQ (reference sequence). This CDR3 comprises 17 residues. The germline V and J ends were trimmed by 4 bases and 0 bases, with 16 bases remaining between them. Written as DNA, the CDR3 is TGTGCCAGCAGCTCAATTCGAGGAGATCTAGCCAAAAACATTCAGTACTTC. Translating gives CASSSIRGDLAKNIQYF.

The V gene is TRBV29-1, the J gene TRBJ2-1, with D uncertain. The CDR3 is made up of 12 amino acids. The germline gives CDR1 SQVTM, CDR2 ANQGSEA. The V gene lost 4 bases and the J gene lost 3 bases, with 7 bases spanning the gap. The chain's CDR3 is CSVGANYNEQFF. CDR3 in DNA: TGCAGCGTTGGGGCTAACTACAATGAGCAGTTCTTC.

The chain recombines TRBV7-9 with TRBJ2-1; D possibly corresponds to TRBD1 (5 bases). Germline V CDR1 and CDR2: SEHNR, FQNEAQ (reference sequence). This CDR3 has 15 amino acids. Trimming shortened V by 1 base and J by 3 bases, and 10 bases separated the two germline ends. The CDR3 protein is CASSLGDRDYNEQFF. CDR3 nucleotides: TGTGCCAGCAGCTTAGGAGACAGAGACTACAATGAGCAGTTCTTC.

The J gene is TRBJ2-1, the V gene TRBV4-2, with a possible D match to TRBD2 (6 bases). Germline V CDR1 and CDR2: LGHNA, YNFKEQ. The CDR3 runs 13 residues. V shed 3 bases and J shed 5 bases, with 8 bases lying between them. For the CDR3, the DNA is TGTGCCAGCAGCCAGGGACTGAACAATGAGCAGTTCTTC. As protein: CASSQGLNNEQFF.

The CDR3 coding sequence is TGTGCCAGCAGTTTAGAAGCCCCAGCCGGGACAGGTCCCTACGAGCAGTACTTC. Translating gives CASSLEAPAGTGPYEQYF. The rearrangement links TRBV27 to TRBJ2-7; 8 positions match TRBD1. The CDR3 runs to 18 residues. Looked up from germline, CDR1 is MNHEY and CDR2 is SMNVEV (reference sequence). After removal of 2 bases from V and 2 bases from J, the junction contained 14 bases not matched to a gene.

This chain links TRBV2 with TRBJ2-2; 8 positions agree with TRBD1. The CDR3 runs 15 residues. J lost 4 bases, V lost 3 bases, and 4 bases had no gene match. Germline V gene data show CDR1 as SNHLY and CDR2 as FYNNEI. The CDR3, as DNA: TGTGCCAGCAGTGAGCGGACAGGGCCCACCGGGGAGCTGTTTTTT. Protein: CASSERTGPTGELFF.

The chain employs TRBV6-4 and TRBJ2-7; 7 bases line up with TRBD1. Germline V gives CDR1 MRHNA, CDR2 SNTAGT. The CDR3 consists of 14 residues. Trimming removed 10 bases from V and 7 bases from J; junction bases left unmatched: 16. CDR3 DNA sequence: TGTGCCACGTCGACAGGGACCGACTCGAGAGAGCAGTACTTC. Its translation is CATSTGTDSREQYF.

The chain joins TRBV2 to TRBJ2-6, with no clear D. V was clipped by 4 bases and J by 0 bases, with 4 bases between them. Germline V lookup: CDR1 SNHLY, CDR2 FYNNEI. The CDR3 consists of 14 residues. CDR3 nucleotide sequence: TGTGCCAGCAGTGCTAACTCTGGGGCCAACGTCCTGACTTTC. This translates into CASSANSGANVLTF.

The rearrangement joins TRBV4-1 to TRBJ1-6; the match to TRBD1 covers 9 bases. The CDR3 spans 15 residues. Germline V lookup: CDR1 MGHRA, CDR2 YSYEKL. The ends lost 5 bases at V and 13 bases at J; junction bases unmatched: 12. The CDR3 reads CASSARDRDVSPLHF. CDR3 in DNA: TGCGCCAGCAGCGCTCGGGACAGGGATGTTTCTCCCCTCCACTTT.

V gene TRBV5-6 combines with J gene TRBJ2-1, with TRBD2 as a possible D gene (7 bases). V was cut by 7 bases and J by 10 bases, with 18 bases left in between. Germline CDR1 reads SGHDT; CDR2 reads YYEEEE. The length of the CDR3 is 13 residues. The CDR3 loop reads CASAGTGRGEQFF. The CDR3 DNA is TGTGCCAGCGCTGGTACAGGGAGGGGAGAGCAGTTCTTC.

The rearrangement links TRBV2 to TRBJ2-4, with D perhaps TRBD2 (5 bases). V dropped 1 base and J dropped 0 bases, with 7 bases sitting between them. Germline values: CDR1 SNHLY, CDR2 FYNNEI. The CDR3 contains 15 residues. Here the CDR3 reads CASSEGGRAKNIQYF. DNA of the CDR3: TGTGCCAGCAGTGAAGGTGGGAGAGCCAAAAACATTCAGTACTTC.

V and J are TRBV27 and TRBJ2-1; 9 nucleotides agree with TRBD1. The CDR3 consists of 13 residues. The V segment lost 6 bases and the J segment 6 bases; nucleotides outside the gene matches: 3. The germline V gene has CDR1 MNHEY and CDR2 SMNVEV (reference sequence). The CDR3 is CASRGQGGNEQFF. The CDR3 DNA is TGTGCCAGCAGGGGACAGGGAGGCAATGAGCAGTTCTTC.

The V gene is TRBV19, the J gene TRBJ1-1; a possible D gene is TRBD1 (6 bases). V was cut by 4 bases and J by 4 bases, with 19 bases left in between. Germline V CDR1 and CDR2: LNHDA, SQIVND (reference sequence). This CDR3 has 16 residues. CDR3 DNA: TGTGCCAGTAGTACACTCAGCTCGTGGACAGTCACTGAAGCTTTCTTT. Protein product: CASSTLSSWTVTEAFF.

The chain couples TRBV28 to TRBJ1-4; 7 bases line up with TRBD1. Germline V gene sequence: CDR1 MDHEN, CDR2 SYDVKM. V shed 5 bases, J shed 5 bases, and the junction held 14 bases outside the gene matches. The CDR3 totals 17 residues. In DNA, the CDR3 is TGTGCCAGCAGTAACGGACAGGTTGTCGGGTTCAATGAAAAACTGTTTTTT. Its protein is CASSNGQVVGFNEKLFF.

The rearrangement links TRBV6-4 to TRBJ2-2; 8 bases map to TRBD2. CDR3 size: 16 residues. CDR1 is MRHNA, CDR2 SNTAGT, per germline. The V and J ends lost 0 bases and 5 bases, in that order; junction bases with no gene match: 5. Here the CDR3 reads CASSDSEAGATGELFF. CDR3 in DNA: TGTGCCAGCAGTGACTCAGAAGCGGGGGCGACCGGGGAGCTGTTTTTT.

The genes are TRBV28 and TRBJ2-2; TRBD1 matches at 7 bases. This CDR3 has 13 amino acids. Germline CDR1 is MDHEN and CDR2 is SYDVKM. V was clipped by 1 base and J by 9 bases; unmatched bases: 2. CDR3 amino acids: CASSLFRGRELFF. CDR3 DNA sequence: TGTGCCAGCAGTTTATTCAGGGGGAGGGAGCTGTTTTTT.

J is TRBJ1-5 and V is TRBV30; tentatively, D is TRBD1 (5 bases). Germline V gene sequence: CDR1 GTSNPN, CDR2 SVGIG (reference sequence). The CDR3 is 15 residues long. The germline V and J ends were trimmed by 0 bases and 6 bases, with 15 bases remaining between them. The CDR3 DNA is TGTGCCTGGAGTGTGACCTCAGGGTCTCGTCAGCCCCAGCATTTT. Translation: CAWSVTSGSRQPQHF.

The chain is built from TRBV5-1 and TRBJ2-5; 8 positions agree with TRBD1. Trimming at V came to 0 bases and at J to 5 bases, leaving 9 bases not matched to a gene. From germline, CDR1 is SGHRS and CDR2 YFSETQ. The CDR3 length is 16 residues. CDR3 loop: CASSLGIAGGAETQYF. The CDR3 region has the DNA TGCGCCAGCAGCTTGGGTATAGCAGGGGGCGCGGAGACCCAGTACTTC. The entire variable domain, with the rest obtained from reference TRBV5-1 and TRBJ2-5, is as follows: KAGVTQTPRYLIKTRGQQVTLSCSPISGHRSVSWYQQTPGQGLQFLFEYFSETQRNKGNFPGRFSGRQFSNSRSEMNVSTLELGDSALYLCASSLGIAGGAETQYFGPGTRLLVL.

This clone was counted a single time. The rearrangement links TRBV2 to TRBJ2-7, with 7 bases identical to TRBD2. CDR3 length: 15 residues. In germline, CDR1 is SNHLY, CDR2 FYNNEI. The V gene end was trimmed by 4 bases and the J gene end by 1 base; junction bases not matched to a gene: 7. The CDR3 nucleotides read TGTGCCAGCAGTGCTCGCGGGAGTTTGTCCTACGAGCAGTACTTC. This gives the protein CASSARGSLSYEQYF.

The CDR3 loop is CASSPQGANTEAFF. As DNA, the CDR3 is TGTGCCAGCAGCCCACAGGGGGCTAACACTGAAGCTTTCTTT. The genes are TRBV7-2 and TRBJ1-1, with TRBD1 identical over 9 bases. The V gene's germline CDR1 is SGHTA and CDR2 FQGNSA. The CDR3 contains 14 residues. Losses at the gene ends were 5 bases for V and 2 bases for J; bases not matched to a gene: 3.

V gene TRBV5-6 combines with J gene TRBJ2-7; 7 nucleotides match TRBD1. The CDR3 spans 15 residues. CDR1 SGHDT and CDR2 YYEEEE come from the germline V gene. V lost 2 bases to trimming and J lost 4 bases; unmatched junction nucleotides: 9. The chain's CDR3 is CASSLRGTGVYEQYF. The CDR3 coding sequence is TGTGCCAGCAGCTTACGGGGCACAGGGGTGTACGAGCAGTACTTC.

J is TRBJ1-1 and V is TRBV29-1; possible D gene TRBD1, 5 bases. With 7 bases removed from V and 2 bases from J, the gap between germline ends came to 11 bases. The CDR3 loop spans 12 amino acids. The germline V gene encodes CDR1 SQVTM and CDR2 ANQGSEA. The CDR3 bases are TGCAGCGGGCGGGGACTAAACACTGAAGCTTTCTTT. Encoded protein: CSGRGLNTEAFF.

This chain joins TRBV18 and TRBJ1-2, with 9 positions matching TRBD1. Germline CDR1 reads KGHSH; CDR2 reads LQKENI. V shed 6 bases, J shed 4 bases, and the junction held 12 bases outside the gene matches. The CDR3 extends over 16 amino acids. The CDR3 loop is CASSSGTGNSGYGYTF. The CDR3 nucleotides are TGTGCCAGCTCCAGCGGGACAGGGAATTCTGGCTATGGCTACACCTTC.

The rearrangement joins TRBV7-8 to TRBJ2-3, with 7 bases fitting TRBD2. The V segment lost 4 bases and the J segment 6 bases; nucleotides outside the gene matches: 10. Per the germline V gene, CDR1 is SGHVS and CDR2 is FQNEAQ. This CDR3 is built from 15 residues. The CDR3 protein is CASSSKERDVDTQYF. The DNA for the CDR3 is TGTGCCAGCAGCTCGAAGGAGCGGGACGTGGATACGCAGTATTTT. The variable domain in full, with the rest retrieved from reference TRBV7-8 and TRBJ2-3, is GAGVSQSPRYKVAKRGQDVALRCDPISGHVSLFWYQQALGQGPEFLTYFQNEAQLDKSGLPSDRFFAERPEGSVSTLKIQRTQQEDSAVYLCASSSKERDVDTQYFGPGTRLTVL.